This entry lists 32 T cell receptor beta chains sequenced from one sample in a study of Ad26.COV2.S vaccination and SARS-CoV-2 variants. Treatment meaning: roughly 20 received Ad26.COV2.S at low or high dose, single or two shots; several received placebo; per-sample allocation not given. Collection of samples fell on day 63 after the first vaccine or placebo injection. TCRdb's table, derived via immunoSEQ multiplex PCR, lists solely in-frame clones and lacks some. Seen here are 400,000 or so clones, approximately 86% observed once, and the top ten hold 3% to 3.5%. The material was peripheral blood, obtained in a trial of Ad26.COV2.S vaccine versus placebo. These receptors all come from a person aged 18-65 years who received the Ad26.COV2.S COVID-19 vaccine or a placebo.

This rearrangement joins TRBV25-1 to TRBJ2-1; D unresolved. V was trimmed by 1 base and J by 6 bases, leaving 16 bases between them. The CDR3 extends over 16 amino acids. CDR1 and CDR2 from the germline V gene are MGHDK and SYGVNS. The CDR3 DNA follows: TGTGCCAGCAGTGAATTTGGGCCCAATGAAACCAATGAGCAGTTCTTC. This codes for CASSEFGPNETNEQFF.

The chain joins TRBV19 to TRBJ1-3; 7 nucleotides match TRBD1. This CDR3 is 17 amino acids long. The germline V gene has CDR1 LNHDA and CDR2 SQIVND (reference sequence). Unmatched junction bases numbered 12, after V lost 5 bases and J lost 2 bases. CDR3 DNA: TGTGCCAGTAGTGACACAGTGACAGGGAGAGCTGGAAACACCATATATTTT. Amino acid sequence: CASSDTVTGRAGNTIYF.

This chain joins TRBV24-1 and TRBJ2-7; D possibly matches TRBD1 or TRBD2 (5 bases each). Per the germline V gene, CDR1 is KGHDR and CDR2 is SFDVKD. Trimming pared 2 bases from V and 6 bases from J, leaving 10 bases between. The CDR3 has 13 residues. As DNA, the CDR3 is TGTGCCACCAGTGATTGGGGACGTGGCGAGCAGTACTTC. It translates to CATSDWGRGEQYF.

V usage is TRBV11-2 and J usage is TRBJ2-3, with D uncertain. Trimming removed 7 bases at V and 0 bases at J, with 2 bases between. CDR1 and CDR2 from the germline V gene are SGHAT and FQNNGV. The CDR3 loop spans 11 amino acids. CDR3: CASTSTDTQYF. For the CDR3, the DNA is TGTGCCAGCACCAGCACAGATACGCAGTATTTT.

This clone was detected once. The chain uses TRBV7-2 and TRBJ2-1; 16 bases align to TRBD2. V shed 1 base and J 7 bases; nucleotides not matched to a gene: 4. The CDR3 is 17 residues long. Germline lookup yields CDR1 SGHTA and CDR2 FQGNSA. The CDR3 spells CASSLDGTSGGANEQFF. The CDR3 region has the DNA TGTGCCAGCAGCTTAGATGGGACTAGCGGGGGGGCGAATGAGCAGTTCTTC.

V and J are TRBV11-3 and TRBJ2-2, with 13 nucleotides matching TRBD2. The germline CDR1 and CDR2 sequences are SGHNT and YENEEA. The CDR3 is 20 amino acids. Trimming cost V 1 base and J 5 bases; bases outside gene matches: 13. The CDR3 DNA sequence: TGTGCCAGCAGCTTAGTGCCCCGCACTAGCGGGGGGGCCCGGACCGGGGAGCTGTTTTTT. This codes for CASSLVPRTSGGARTGELFF.

The CDR3 here is CASSSAPRGLFAYEQYF. The CDR3 nucleotides read TGTGCCAGCAGCTCCGCCCCTCGAGGGCTCTTCGCCTACGAGCAGTACTTC. This chain joins TRBV7-9 and TRBJ2-7; D is possibly TRBD2 (5 bases). The V end lost 4 bases, the J end lost 2 bases, and 21 bases lay between the germline ends. The CDR3 is made up of 17 amino acids. Germline loops: CDR1 SEHNR, CDR2 FQNEAQ (reference sequence). Supplemented by reference TRBV7-9 and TRBJ2-7, the full variable domain reads DTGVSQNPRHKITKRGQNVTFRCDPISEHNRLYWYRQTLGQGPEFLTYFQNEAQLEKSRLLSDRFSAERPKGSFSTLEIQRTEQGDSAMYLCASSSAPRGLFAYEQYFGPGTRLTVT.

The chain is built from TRBV5-5 and TRBJ2-1; D may be TRBD1 (7 bases). Per the germline V gene, CDR1 is SGHKS and CDR2 is YYEKEE (reference sequence). The CDR3 consists of 15 residues. V shed 0 bases and J shed 3 bases, with 10 bases lying between them. CDR3 nucleotides: TGTGCCAGCAGCTTGGGACAGGGACTCTACAATGAGCAGTTCTTC. Its translation is CASSLGQGLYNEQFF.

The J gene is TRBJ1-1, the V gene TRBV19, with TRBD1 identical over 8 bases. Losses at the gene ends were 4 bases for V and 4 bases for J; bases not matched to a gene: 11. CDR1 LNHDA and CDR2 SQIVND come from the germline V gene (reference sequence). The CDR3 has 16 amino acids. The CDR3 region has the DNA TGTGCCAGTAGTACCCTCCCAGGGGGCGCCGGCACTGAAGCTTTCTTT. It encodes CASSTLPGGAGTEAFF.

The chain couples TRBV4-1 to TRBJ1-4, with a possible D match to TRBD1 (5 bases). Germline V gives CDR1 MGHRA, CDR2 YSYEKL. The CDR3 runs to 15 residues. Trimming removed 4 bases from V and 3 bases from J, with 12 bases in between. Written as DNA, the CDR3 is TGCGCCAGCAGCCCGCATAGGGGTGCTAATGAAAAACTGTTTTTT. Translation: CASSPHRGANEKLFF.

The chain combines TRBV12-3 or TRBV12-4 with TRBJ2-2, with D unresolved. The CDR3 extends over 13 amino acids. V was cut by 9 bases and J by 4 bases, with 12 bases left in between. The CDR3 here is CASCWTVTGELFF. CDR3 in DNA: TGTGCCAGTTGTTGGACCGTCACCGGGGAGCTGTTTTTT.

The gene calls are TRBV5-3 and TRBJ1-6; D possibly corresponds to TRBD1 (6 bases). TRBV5-3 is an open reading frame, and its role is uncertain. The CDR3 sequence is 13 residues long. Trimming stripped 5 bases from V and 10 bases from J, with 13 bases between. The CDR3 coding sequence is TGTGCCAGAAGTCCCGGGACACGGTCACCCCTCCACTTT. As protein: CARSPGTRSPLHF.

The V and J genes are TRBV6-4 and TRBJ2-2; D gene ambiguous. The CDR3 runs to 12 residues. The germline V gene has CDR1 MRHNA and CDR2 SNTAGT. V lost 6 bases and J 2 bases, leaving 4 bases between the germline ends. CDR3 coding DNA: TGTGCCAGCAGAGCCAACACCGGGGAGCTGTTTTTT. Translated, it gives CASRANTGELFF.

This clone was seen once. V gene TRBV19 combines with J gene TRBJ1-1, with D perhaps TRBD1 (5 bases). V lost 5 bases and J 4 bases, leaving 11 bases between the germline ends. Germline V gene data show CDR1 as LNHDA and CDR2 as SQIVND (reference sequence). CDR3 length: 13 amino acids. The CDR3 DNA reads TGTGCCAGTAGTGTCAGGGTAGGCACTGAAGCTTTCTTT. It yields the protein CASSVRVGTEAFF.

The chain uses TRBV12-3 or TRBV12-4 and TRBJ1-3; no reliable D call. Deletions cut 3 bases from V and 2 bases from J, with 5 bases between. The CDR3 covers 13 residues. This CDR3 is CASSFTPGNTIYF. The CDR3 DNA follows: TGTGCCAGCAGTTTTACTCCTGGAAACACCATATATTTT.

The chain joins TRBV4-2 to TRBJ1-6; D is uncertain. V was pared by 8 bases and J by 5 bases, with 13 bases between. This CDR3 has 14 amino acids. Germline V gives CDR1 LGHNA, CDR2 YNFKEQ. The CDR3 nucleotides are TGTGCCAGCCAATCTATCGGGCATAATTCACCCCTCCACTTT. It yields the protein CASQSIGHNSPLHF.

V and J are TRBV3-1 (or the pseudogene TRBV3-2) and TRBJ1-1; TRBD1 agrees at 8 bases. The CDR3 consists of 14 residues. The germline V gene has CDR1 LGHDT and CDR2 YNNKEL (reference sequence). V trimming: 4 bases; J trimming: 8 bases; junction bases outside the gene matches: 9. Written as DNA, the CDR3 is TGTGCCAGCAGCCTCCTCGGACAGGGCGAAGAAGCTTTCTTT. This gives the protein CASSLLGQGEEAFF.

V is TRBV20-1 and J is TRBJ1-6, with D hard to call. Germline assignment: CDR1 DFQATT and CDR2 SNEGSKA (reference sequence). V gave up 3 bases and J gave up 0 bases, with 9 bases separating them. CDR3 size: 15 residues. The CDR3 is CSASLGTSYNSPLHF. DNA for the CDR3: TGCAGTGCTAGTCTCGGTACCTCCTATAATTCACCCCTCCACTTT.

The chain employs TRBV7-2 and TRBJ2-7, with D perhaps matching TRBD1 or TRBD2 (6 bases each). Germline CDR1 is SGHTA and CDR2 is FQGNSA. V lost 5 bases and J lost 1, with 15 bases in between. CDR3 length: 15 residues. The DNA for the CDR3 is TGTGCCAGCAGCACGTCCACGGGGGCATCCTACGAGCAGTACTTC. Amino acids: CASSTSTGASYEQYF.

The sample holds a few counts of this clone. Distinct nucleotide sequences in the sample also encode this CDR3. J is TRBJ2-7 and V is TRBV15, with 9 bases that match TRBD1. The CDR3 loop spans 15 amino acids. The J segment lost 4 bases and the V segment lost 0 bases, leaving 4 bases of the junction unmatched. Germline-derived CDR1 and CDR2 are LNHNV and YYDKDF (reference sequence). The CDR3 coding sequence is TGTGCCACCAGCAGAGATGGGACAGGGCCGTACGAGCAGTACTTC. This codes for CATSRDGTGPYEQYF.

The V gene is TRBV18, the J gene TRBJ1-2; D remains unclear. The ends were cut back, 2 bases at V and 5 bases at J, with 12 bases in the middle. The V gene's germline CDR1 is KGHSH and CDR2 LQKENI. The CDR3 length is 14 residues. CDR3 bases: TGTGCCAGCTCACCAGACCGAGTGGAGTATGGCTACACCTTC. Translating it yields CASSPDRVEYGYTF.

This clone was seen only once. The chain recombines TRBV29-1 with TRBJ2-3; TRBD1 matches at 10 bases. Trimming at V came to 6 bases and at J to 2 bases, leaving 5 bases not matched to a gene. Germline CDR1 reads SQVTM; CDR2 reads ANQGSEA. The CDR3 is 14 amino acids. This CDR3 reads CSVRDRGSTDTQYF. The CDR3 DNA reads TGCAGCGTCCGGGACAGGGGTTCCACAGATACGCAGTATTTT.

This rearrangement joins TRBV28 to TRBJ2-4, with 9 bases that match TRBD2. Germline CDR1 MDHEN, CDR2 SYDVKM. The V gene end was trimmed by 4 bases and the J gene end by 5 bases; junction bases not matched to a gene: 9. The CDR3 covers 16 residues. The CDR3 DNA is TGTGCCAGCAGTTCCCCAGTAGCGGGGGCCCAAAACATTCAGTACTTC. Translation: CASSSPVAGAQNIQYF. The variable domain in full, completed from reference TRBV28 and TRBJ2-4, reads DVKVTQSSRYLVKRTGEKVFLECVQDMDHENMFWYRQDPGLGLRLIYFSYDVKMKEKGDIPEGYSVSREKKERFSLILESASTNQTSMYLCASSSPVAGAQNIQYFGAGTRLSVL.

The V and J genes are TRBV3-1 (or the pseudogene TRBV3-2) and TRBJ1-2, with D uncertain. Trimming removed 0 bases at V and 8 bases at J, with 10 bases between. The CDR3 spans 13 residues. CDR1 is LGHDT and CDR2 is YNNKEL in the germline V gene (reference sequence). CDR3 residues: CASSQDIAAGYTF. The CDR3 region has the DNA TGTGCCAGCAGCCAAGATATTGCGGCCGGCTACACCTTC.

The chain is built from TRBV11-2 and TRBJ2-2; D assignment may be TRBD1 or TRBD2 (6 bases each). Trimming left V 5 bases short and J 2 bases short, with 9 bases between. Germline-derived CDR1 and CDR2 are SGHAT and FQNNGV. This CDR3 has 14 amino acids. CDR3 in amino acids: CASSGGLNTGELFF. In DNA form, the CDR3 reads TGTGCCAGCAGCGGGGGGCTAAACACCGGGGAGCTGTTTTTT.

V usage is TRBV4-1 and J usage is TRBJ2-2; D is possibly TRBD1 or TRBD2 (7 bases each). Trimming pared 1 base from V and 6 bases from J, leaving 15 bases between. Germline values: CDR1 MGHRA, CDR2 YSYEKL. The CDR3 spans 16 residues. This CDR3 reads CASSQVRGGYPGELFF. Written as DNA, the CDR3 is TGCGCCAGCAGCCAAGTCAGGGGGGGTTACCCCGGGGAGCTGTTTTTT.

The rearrangement joins TRBV27 to TRBJ1-1; maybe TRBD1 (5 bases). The V gene lost 4 bases and the J gene lost 4 bases, with 16 bases spanning the gap. This CDR3 spans 15 amino acids. Germline V CDR1 and CDR2: MNHEY, SMNVEV (reference sequence). Here the CDR3 reads CASSSTLTVPTEAFF. The CDR3 coding sequence is TGTGCCAGCAGTTCCACCCTGACAGTTCCCACTGAAGCTTTCTTT.

The count of this clone is one. This chain connects TRBV9 to TRBJ2-1; tentatively, D is TRBD1 (6 bases). Germline V CDR1 and CDR2: SGDLS, YYNGEE. The CDR3 totals 15 residues. The V end was cut by 3 bases, the J end by 4 bases, with 14 bases between. CDR3 region: CASSATGYVYNEQFF. In DNA, the CDR3 is TGTGCCAGCAGCGCCACAGGGTATGTGTACAATGAGCAGTTCTTC.

CDR3 sequence (DNA): TGTGCCAGCAATTGGGAACCCGCGCCCGAACAGCCCCAGCATTTT. Protein sequence: CASNWEPAPEQPQHF. The genes are TRBV6-5 and TRBJ1-5; D remains ambiguous. The V and J ends lost 7 bases and 7 bases respectively, with 20 bases between them. Germline V lookup: CDR1 MNHEY, CDR2 SVGAGI. The CDR3 length is 15 residues.

The chain combines TRBV7-9 with TRBJ2-6; D is ambiguous. Germline CDR1 and CDR2: SEHNR and FQNEAQ (reference sequence). V was pared by 5 bases and J by 0 bases, with 8 bases between. The CDR3 consists of 15 residues. In DNA, the CDR3 is TGTGCCAGCAGCCAACTGAGCTCTGGGGCCAACGTCCTGACTTTC. It codes for CASSQLSSGANVLTF.

J is TRBJ2-4 and V is TRBV7-8, with TRBD1 matching over 8 bases. This CDR3 has 14 residues. V lost 5 bases, J lost 7 bases, and 7 bases stayed unmatched. The germline V gene has CDR1 SGHVS and CDR2 FQNEAQ. CDR3 sequence reads: CASSARTGYNIQYF. As DNA, the CDR3 is TGTGCCAGCAGCGCAAGGACAGGGTACAACATTCAGTACTTC.

V gene TRBV3-1 (or the pseudogene TRBV3-2) combines with J gene TRBJ2-3; D remains unclear. The CDR3 is 14 amino acids. V was cut by 1 base and J by 3 bases, with 8 bases left in between. Germline V CDR1 and CDR2: LGHDT, YNNKEL (reference sequence). The CDR3 DNA reads as TGTGCCAGCAGCCAAGGGACGGTAACAGATACGCAGTATTTT. As protein: CASSQGTVTDTQYF.